Shown below are 11 T cell receptor beta chains from a single sample sequenced in a study of regulatory T cells in long-lasting Graves disease. Both iRepertoire HTBI primers and Arm-PCR of CDR3 regions were used to build the TCR beta libraries. MiXCR, run by TCRdb on the multiplex PCR reads, gives a single entry per CDR3 protein. The table lists hundreds of thousands of distinct CDR3 sequences, 15% to 20% of them singletons. The time point: newly diagnosed GD, antithyroid drugs for less than 3 months. The TCR library was made from RNA that had been extracted from PBMCs in TRIzol. The sample was also linked to a second study, of T cells in Graves' hyperthyroidism and ophthalmopathy.

Sequences were derived from peripheral blood mononuclear cells (PBMCs), sampled at new diagnosis, from a patient treated with antithyroid drugs. The receptors derive from a man between 18 and 35 years old with Graves disease.

CDR3 sequence: CASSLDPLGQPQHF. CDR3 nucleotides: TGCGCCAGCAGCTTGGATCCCCTCGGTCAGCCCCAGCATTTT. The chain employs TRBV5-1 and TRBJ1-5; no reliable D call. Looked up from germline, CDR1 is SGHRS and CDR2 is YFSETQ. This CDR3 has 14 amino acids. V lost 0 bases and J lost 6, with 10 bases in between.

This rearrangement joins TRBV7-9 to TRBJ2-1, with 11 bases aligning to TRBD1. The CDR3 runs to 16 residues. V dropped 3 bases and J dropped 4; count of bases not matched to a gene: 5. Germline CDR1 reads SEHNR; CDR2 reads FQNEAQ (reference sequence). The CDR3: CASSFRDRGLYNEQFF. CDR3 nucleotides: TGTGCCAGCAGCTTCCGGGACAGGGGGTTATACAATGAGCAGTTCTTC.

The chain links TRBV30 to TRBJ1-1; 9 nucleotides agree with TRBD1. The CDR3 has 14 amino acids. With V trimmed by 0 bases and J by 11 bases, 10 bases remained unmatched. Germline V gene data show CDR1 as GTSNPN and CDR2 as SVGIG (reference sequence). CDR3 protein: CAWSVRDRAQWAFF. CDR3 bases: TGTGCCTGGAGTGTAAGGGACAGGGCTCAGTGGGCTTTCTTT.

Turning to this clonotype: This likely traces to a read error, being one base from a far larger clone. This sequence joins TRBV27 and TRBJ1-1; a possible D gene is TRBD1 (6 bases). The CDR3 loop spans 14 amino acids. CDR1 is MNHEY and CDR2 is SMNVEV in the germline V gene (reference sequence). CDR3 sequence: CTSSLYRVETEAFF. The CDR3 coding sequence is TGTACCAGCAGTTTATACAGGGTAGAGACTGAAGCTTTCTTT.

This clonotype was seen ten or more times. The rearrangement links TRBV18 to TRBJ2-7, with 8 bases matching TRBD1. The germline V gene encodes CDR1 KGHSH and CDR2 LQKENI. J was trimmed by 4 bases and V by 3 bases; bases with no gene match: 8. This CDR3 spans 15 amino acids. In DNA, the CDR3 is TGTGCCAGCTCACCCACGGACAGGGCGAAATACGAGCAGTACTTC. Its protein is CASSPTDRAKYEQYF.

This clonotype was found a few times. This chain joins TRBV7-2 and TRBJ1-5; 9 bases match TRBD1. V lost 2 bases to trimming and J lost 7 bases; unmatched junction nucleotides: 3. CDR1 is SGHTA, CDR2 FQGNSA, per germline. This CDR3 comprises 14 residues. CDR3 loop: CASSLRTGEQPQHF. The DNA for the CDR3 is TGTGCCAGCAGCTTAAGGACAGGGGAGCAGCCCCAGCATTTT. The whole variable domain, filled in from reference TRBV7-2 and TRBJ1-5, reads GAGVSQSPSNKVTEKGKDVELRCDPISGHTALYWYRQSLGQGLEFLIYFQGNSAPDKSGLPSDRFSAERTGGSVSTLTIQRTQQEDSAVYLCASSLRTGEQPQHFGDGTRLSIL.

This clonotype was seen only a few times. At one end, the junction sequence differs from germline, possibly due to a read error. The J gene is TRBJ1-1, the V gene TRBV25-1; 12 bases are shared with TRBD1. This CDR3 comprises 14 residues. The germline gives CDR1 MGHDK, CDR2 SYGVNS. The CDR3 coding sequence is TGTACCAGCAGTGCGGGACAGGGGGCGATTCGGGCTTTCTTT. This encodes CTSSAGQGAIRAFF.

The genes are TRBV6-4 and TRBJ1-1; D is ambiguous. V lost 3 bases and J 2 bases, leaving 7 bases between the germline ends. The CDR3 extends over 13 amino acids. Germline loops: CDR1 MRHNA, CDR2 SNTAGT. The CDR3 region has the DNA TGTGCCAGCAGTGATTCCAGTAACACTGAAGCTTTCTTT. Its protein product is CASSDSSNTEAFF.

This clonotype is a singleton in its sample. V and J are TRBV5-1 and TRBJ2-5; 7 bases align to TRBD2. J lost 4 bases, V lost 1 base, and 7 bases had no gene match. CDR3 length: 15 amino acids. Germline assignment: CDR1 SGHRS and CDR2 YFSETQ. For the CDR3, the DNA is TGCGCCAGCAGCTTGAGGGCGGGAGATCGAGAGACCCAGTACTTC. Translating it yields CASSLRAGDRETQYF.

The CDR3 protein is CASRWAGQIAYGYTF. In DNA form, the CDR3 reads TGCGCCAGCAGATGGGCGGGACAGATCGCTTATGGCTACACCTTC. This chain joins TRBV5-1 and TRBJ1-2; 7 positions agree with TRBD1. J lost 5 bases, V lost 5 bases, and 12 bases had no gene match. Germline CDR1 reads SGHRS; CDR2 reads YFSETQ. CDR3 length equals 15 residues.

This clonotype was found many times. The chain uses TRBV3-1 and TRBJ2-5; unclear D gene. Trimming shortened V by 1 base and J by 5 bases, and 5 bases separated the two germline ends. The V gene's germline CDR1 is LGHDT and CDR2 YNNKEL (reference sequence). The CDR3 loop spans 12 amino acids. CDR3 DNA: TGTGCCAGCAGCCAAGTGGTGGAGACCCAGTACTTC. Amino acids: CASSQVVETQYF.